This T cell receptor beta chain originates from a study of human CD8 memory T cell subsets. Healthy donors supplied buffy coats, and the PBMC came from them. RNA was isolated from duplicate vials, each containing under 180,000 sorted CD8+ T cells, for every subset. Overall study findings and caveats: Going by Chao1 estimates, stem-like memory T cells seemed to be more diverse than precursor exhausted T cells.

A note on this clonotype: Its antigen is currently unknown.

The germline V gene has CDR1 SGHRS and CDR2 YFSETQ. This CDR3 is built from 16 residues. UMI-labeled 5' RACE produced the TCR beta libraries. TCRdb reprocessed the 5' RACE reads and reports one entry per CDR3 protein, with no DNA. Its table records about 17,000 distinct CDR3 sequences. The source of this sequence is a human donor in good health. This rearrangement joins TRBV5-1 to TRBJ1-1; the TRBD1 assignment by TCRdb is unverifiable without DNA. Sequencing was carried out using CD8+ T cells from PBMCs. CDR3 amino acids: CASSLDRWGLNTEAFF.